This T cell receptor (beta chain) was observed in a study of blood T cell repertoires in COVID-19. Study background: Some COVID-19 samples were acute and others convalescent; all came from the United States, Italy and Spain. T cells, B-cell-depleted T cells, or PBMCs provided the cDNA or gDNA that served as material.

As handled by the study authors: Reference gene primer amplification gave nucleated cell count estimates. Here immunoSEQ multiplex PCR was the method, and the copy in TCRdb shows in-frame clones only, minus some. V, J and clone size were drawn from that table, and D and trimming were deduced from the DNA. This table holds approximately 24,000 clones, 92% found once. This receptor was taken from a human donor in a cohort sampled during active COVID-19. Sample: peripheral blood.

The CDR3 here is CASSPGDTDTQYF. CDR3 coding DNA: TGTGCCAGTAGCCCGGGGGACACAGATACGCAGTATTTT. The V and J genes are TRBV19 and TRBJ2-3, with TRBD2 as a possible D gene (6 bases). Trimming stripped 6 bases from V and 2 bases from J, with 9 bases between. Germline V gives CDR1 LNHDA, CDR2 SQIVND (reference sequence). The CDR3 covers 13 residues.